These 8 T cell receptor beta chains came from one sample sequenced in a study. Each CDR3 protein is one row after TCRdb ran MiXCR on the reads. The data contain about 4,500 distinct CDR3 sequences, over 9% of them seen just once; the ten biggest clones take up around a third. The source material was CD4+ T cells from peripheral blood. Receptors originate from a human donor with rheumatoid arthritis.

Comments on this clonotype: This may come from a read error, since a much larger clone is one base off. The rearrangement joins TRBV7-3 to TRBJ1-2; D gene ambiguous. Germline values: CDR1 SGHTA, CDR2 FQGTGA. The CDR3 contains 13 residues. Trimming removed 1 base at V and 3 bases at J, with 6 bases between. The CDR3 loop reads CASSLRQDYGYTF. The CDR3 DNA reads as TGTGCCAGCAGCTTAAGGCAGGACTATGGCTACACCTTC.

This clonotype is medium-sized (0.01 to 0.1%) by share. The V and J genes are TRBV29-1 and TRBJ2-1; TRBD2 matches 8 bases. With V trimmed by 5 bases and J by 6 bases, 6 bases remained unmatched. The CDR3 totals 13 residues. Germline V gene sequence: CDR1 SQVTM, CDR2 ANQGSEA. CDR3 nucleotides: TGCAGCGTTCGATCCGGGACTAGCAATGAGCAGTTCTTC. It specifies CSVRSGTSNEQFF.

This clonotype was detected only a few times. This rearrangement joins TRBV29-1 to TRBJ2-3, with D perhaps TRBD2 (6 bases). CDR1 is SQVTM and CDR2 is ANQGSEA in the germline V gene. V was shortened by 7 bases and J by 0 bases, with 11 bases between the two germline ends. This CDR3 comprises 13 residues. The CDR3 nucleotides read TGCAGCGGGAGGGCCCCTAGCACAGATACGCAGTATTTT. This codes for CSGRAPSTDTQYF.

This clonotype is medium-sized. The chain carries TRBV29-1 and TRBJ2-4, with 11 bases matching TRBD1. The CDR3 is 18 amino acids. V lost 6 bases and J lost 0; bases outside the gene matches: 13. Germline CDR1 SQVTM, CDR2 ANQGSEA. DNA for the CDR3: TGCAGCGTACGGGGGGACAGGGGGGACCAACTAGCCAAAAACATTCAGTACTTC. Translation: CSVRGDRGDQLAKNIQYF.

This clonotype appeared a few times. The chain couples TRBV12-3 or TRBV12-4 to TRBJ1-2; D is uncertain. This CDR3 region has 12 residues. Trimming took off 8 bases at V and 0 bases at J, with 7 bases between the two ends. CDR3 sequence (DNA): TGTGCCAGCGCGGAATCTAACTATGGCTACACCTTC. Amino acids: CASAESNYGYTF.

The chain recombines TRBV7-8 with TRBJ2-3; D not resolved. The CDR3 extends over 13 amino acids. CDR1 is SGHVS and CDR2 is FQNEAQ in the germline V gene. Trimming took 2 bases from V and 4 from J, leaving 7 bases between them. CDR3 loop: CASSLPHSDTQYF. DNA of the CDR3: TGTGCCAGCAGCTTACCTCATTCAGATACGCAGTATTTT.

This clonotype is medium-sized in the sample. The chain combines TRBV4-1 with TRBJ1-1; possibly TRBD1 for D (6 bases). The V end was cut by 5 bases, the J end by 2 bases, with 15 bases between. There are 15 residues in the CDR3. The germline CDR1 and CDR2 sequences are MGHRA and YSYEKL. The CDR3 spells CASSITTDRNTEAFF. Here the CDR3 DNA reads TGCGCCAGCAGCATCACGACGGACAGAAACACTGAAGCTTTCTTT.

In regard to this clonotype: This may be a read error, as it is one base from a much larger clone. The rearrangement joins TRBV29-1 to TRBJ1-2; a possible D gene is TRBD1 (6 bases). The CDR3 runs to 13 residues. Germline assignment: CDR1 SQVTM and CDR2 ANQGSEA. V dropped 4 bases and J dropped 4 bases, with 13 bases sitting between them. CDR3 in amino acids: CSVGRQDPYGYTF. The DNA for the CDR3 is TGCAGCGTTGGAAGACAGGACCCCTATGGCTACACCTTC.